This entry describes one T cell receptor (beta chain). As yet, its antigen is unknown. This entry is derived from a study of OX40 agonist ivuxolimab in advanced cancers. Study-wide context: Every patient in dose escalation had hepatocellular carcinoma, melanoma, renal cell or head and neck cancer. Study results and limitations: At 0.1 to 3.0 mg/kg, clonal expansion of CD4+ and CD8+ blood T cells had occurred by week 6.

Germline V gene data show CDR1 as SGHDT and CDR2 as YYEEEE. Trimming took 0 bases from V and 0 from J, leaving 16 bases between them. The CDR3 loop spans 17 amino acids. The repertoire was sequenced with immunoSEQ multiplex PCR; TCRdb's copy has only in-frame clones and lacks some. The sample lists some 45,000 clones, around 89% occurring once. Sequenced here: CD4+ or CD8+ T cells sorted from blood, sampled in a trial of the OX40 agonist ivuxolimab. The TCR sequence derives from an adult with an advanced solid tumor such as melanoma, head and neck, liver or kidney cancer. V and J are TRBV5-6 and TRBJ2-7; D ambiguous. For the CDR3, the DNA is TGTGCCAGCAGCTTGGGGTGGTTGGGAACTCCCTCCTACGAGCAGTACTTC. As protein: CASSLGWLGTPSYEQYF.